Sequencing of this T cell receptor (beta chain) was carried out in a study of blood T cells in healthy people across ages. Remarks on this clonotype: As yet, its antigen is unknown.

General observations from the study: The study regarded diversity estimates from one million T cells as underestimates.

A sample-barcoded 5' primer and a J-beta primer mix were used in a second PCR of roughly 7 to 11 cycles. TCRdb analysed the 5' RACE reads with MiXCR anew, one entry per CDR3 protein. Of hundreds of thousands of distinct CDR3 sequences listed, more than 45% are singletons. Germline CDR1 MNHEY, CDR2 SMNVEV (reference sequence). CDR3 length equals 14 residues. Sequencing used blood. The rearrangement links TRBV27 to TRBJ2-4; 7 nucleotides agree with TRBD1. The DNA end favors TRBJ2-7, so the J call may be wrong. The receptor was isolated from a man younger than 45 in good health. CDR3 sequence: CASRQTGSPYEQYF. The CDR3 DNA reads as TGTGCCAGCAGACAGACAGGGTCCCCCTACGAGCAGTACTTC.